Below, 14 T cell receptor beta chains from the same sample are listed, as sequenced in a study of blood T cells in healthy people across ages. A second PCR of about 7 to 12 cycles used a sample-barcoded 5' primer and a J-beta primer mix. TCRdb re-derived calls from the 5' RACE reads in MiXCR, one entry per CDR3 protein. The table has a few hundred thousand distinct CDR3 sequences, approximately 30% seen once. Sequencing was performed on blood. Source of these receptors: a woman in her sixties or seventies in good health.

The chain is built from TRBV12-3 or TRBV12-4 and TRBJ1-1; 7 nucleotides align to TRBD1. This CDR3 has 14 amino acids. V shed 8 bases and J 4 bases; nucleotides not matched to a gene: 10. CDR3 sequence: CASGRQGSSTEAFF. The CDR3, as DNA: TGTGCCAGCGGGCGACAGGGATCGAGCACTGAAGCTTTCTTT.

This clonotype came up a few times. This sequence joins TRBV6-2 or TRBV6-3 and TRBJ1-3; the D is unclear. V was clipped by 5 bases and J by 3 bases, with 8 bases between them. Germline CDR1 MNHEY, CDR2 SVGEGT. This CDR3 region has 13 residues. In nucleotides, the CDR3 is TGTGCCAGCAGTCGCGTCGATGGAAACACCATATATTTT. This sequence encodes CASSRVDGNTIYF.

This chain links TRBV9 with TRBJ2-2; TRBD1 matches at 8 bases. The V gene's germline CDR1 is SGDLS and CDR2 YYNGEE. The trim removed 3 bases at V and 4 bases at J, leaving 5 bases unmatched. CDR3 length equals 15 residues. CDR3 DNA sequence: TGTGCCAGCAGCGGACAGGGGCGCCTCACCGGGGAGCTGTTTTTT. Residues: CASSGQGRLTGELFF.

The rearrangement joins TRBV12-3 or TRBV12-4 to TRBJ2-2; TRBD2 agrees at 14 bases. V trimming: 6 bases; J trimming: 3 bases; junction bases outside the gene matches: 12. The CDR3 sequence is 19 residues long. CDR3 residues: CASRPTPGTSGGYTGELFF. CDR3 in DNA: TGTGCCAGCAGACCCACTCCCGGGACTAGCGGGGGCTACACCGGGGAGCTGTTTTTT.

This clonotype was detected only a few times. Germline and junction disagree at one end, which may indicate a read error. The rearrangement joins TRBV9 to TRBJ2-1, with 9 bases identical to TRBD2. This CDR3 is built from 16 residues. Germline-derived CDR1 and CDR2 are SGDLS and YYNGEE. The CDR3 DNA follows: TGTGCCAGCAGCGTAAGCGGGGGGAGCTCCTACAATGTGCAGTTCTTC. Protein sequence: CASSVSGGSSYNVQFF.

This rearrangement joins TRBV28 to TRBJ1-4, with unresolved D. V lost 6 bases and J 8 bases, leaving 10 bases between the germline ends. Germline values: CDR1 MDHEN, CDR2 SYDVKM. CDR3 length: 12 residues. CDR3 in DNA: TGTGCCAGCAGCGGGGTCCCGGAAAAACTGTTTTTT. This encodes CASSGVPEKLFF.

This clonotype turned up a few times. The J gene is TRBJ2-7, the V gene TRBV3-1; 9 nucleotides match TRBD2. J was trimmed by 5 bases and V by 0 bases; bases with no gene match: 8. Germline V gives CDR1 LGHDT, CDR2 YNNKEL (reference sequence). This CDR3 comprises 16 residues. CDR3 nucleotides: TGTGCCAGCAGCCAAGATACTAGCGGGCTCAGGGACGAGCAGTACTTC. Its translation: CASSQDTSGLRDEQYF.

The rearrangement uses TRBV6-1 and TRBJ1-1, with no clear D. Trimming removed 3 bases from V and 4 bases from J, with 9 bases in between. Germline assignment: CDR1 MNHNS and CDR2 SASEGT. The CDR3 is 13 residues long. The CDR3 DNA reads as TGTGCCAGCAGTGATCCCCTGGGCACTGAAGCTTTCTTT. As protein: CASSDPLGTEAFF.

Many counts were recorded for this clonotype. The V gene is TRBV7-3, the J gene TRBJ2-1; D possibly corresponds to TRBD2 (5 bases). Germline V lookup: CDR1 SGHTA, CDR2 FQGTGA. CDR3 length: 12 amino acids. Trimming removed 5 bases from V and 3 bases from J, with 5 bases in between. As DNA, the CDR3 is TGTGCCAGCAGCCGGGACTACAATGAGCAGTTCTTC. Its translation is CASSRDYNEQFF.

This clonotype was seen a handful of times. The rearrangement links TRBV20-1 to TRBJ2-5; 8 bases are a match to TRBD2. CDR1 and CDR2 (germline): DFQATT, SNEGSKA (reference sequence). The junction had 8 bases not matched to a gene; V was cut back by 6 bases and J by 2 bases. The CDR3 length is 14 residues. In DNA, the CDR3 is TGCAGTGCCGAAGCCCAGCGGGGGCAAGAGACCCAGTACTTC. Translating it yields CSAEAQRGQETQYF.

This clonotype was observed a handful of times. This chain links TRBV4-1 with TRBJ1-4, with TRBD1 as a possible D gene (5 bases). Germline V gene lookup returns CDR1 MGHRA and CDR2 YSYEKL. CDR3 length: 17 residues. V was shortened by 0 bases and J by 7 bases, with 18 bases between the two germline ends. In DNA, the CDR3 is TGCGCCAGCAGCCAAGAAGGGGTAGGGCCCTTATTTGAAAAACTGTTTTTT. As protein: CASSQEGVGPLFEKLFF.

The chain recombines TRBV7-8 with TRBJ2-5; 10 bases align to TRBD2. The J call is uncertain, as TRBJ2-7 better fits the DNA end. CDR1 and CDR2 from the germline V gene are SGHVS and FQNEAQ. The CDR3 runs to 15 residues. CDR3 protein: CASSSPSGGNYEQYF. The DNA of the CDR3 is TGTGCCAGCAGCTCCCCTAGCGGGGGAAACTACGAGCAGTACTTC.

CDR3 in amino acids: CSKQGFGYTF. The CDR3 DNA follows: TGCAGTAAACAGGGTTTTGGCTACACCTTC. The chain carries TRBV20-1 and TRBJ1-2; perhaps TRBD1 as D (6 bases). CDR1 DFQATT and CDR2 SNEGSKA come from the germline V gene (reference sequence). Between the trimmed V and J ends, which lost 8 bases and 7 bases, there was a span of 11 bases. The CDR3 has 10 amino acids.

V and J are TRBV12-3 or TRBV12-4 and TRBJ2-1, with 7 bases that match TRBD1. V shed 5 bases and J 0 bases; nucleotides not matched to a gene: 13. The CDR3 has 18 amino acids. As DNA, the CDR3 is TGTGCCAGCAGTCCCGGGACAGCAAGGGGGAGCTCCTACAATGAGCAGTTCTTC. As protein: CASSPGTARGSSYNEQFF.